A single sample is the source of the 30 T cell receptor beta chains below, sequenced in a study of T cell repertoires in cytomegalovirus infection. Via MiXCR, TCRdb re-called the reads, giving one row per CDR3 protein. This table holds approximately 500,000 distinct CDR3 sequences, 16% found once. The sample was CD8+ T cells from PBMCs. All receptors derive from a human donor in good health (CMV status not recorded). Some clones in this sample may be carry-over from other donors' samples.

This clonotype was detected only a few times. V gene TRBV28 combines with J gene TRBJ2-1; the D is unclear. V lost 7 bases and J 2 bases, leaving 9 bases between the germline ends. CDR1 is MDHEN, CDR2 SYDVKM, per germline. CDR3 length equals 13 residues. CDR3 in DNA: TGTGCCAGCACCCCGGGCGCCTACAATGAGCAGTTCTTC. It yields the protein CASTPGAYNEQFF.

This clonotype was counted ten times or more. CDR3 region: CASSIGTSGGSEQFF. CDR3 bases: TGTGCCAGCAGCATCGGGACTAGCGGGGGCAGTGAGCAGTTCTTC. The rearrangement uses TRBV7-9 and TRBJ2-1, with 14 positions matching TRBD2. Trimming took 5 bases from V and 9 from J; bases not matched to a gene: 6. Germline V gives CDR1 SEHNR, CDR2 FQNEAQ (reference sequence). This CDR3 has 15 amino acids. The full variable domain, in which reference TRBV7-9 and TRBJ2-1 provide the parts outside the CDR3, is DTGVSQNPRHKITKRGQNVTFRCDPISEHNRLYWYRQTLGQGPEFLTYFQNEAQLEKSRLLSDRFSAERPKGSFSTLEIQRTEQGDSAMYLCASSIGTSGGSEQFFGPGTRLTVL.

Many counts were recorded for this clonotype. This sequence joins TRBV11-3 and TRBJ1-3; D is undetermined. CDR1 is SGHNT, CDR2 YENEEA, per germline. This CDR3 contains 15 residues. V lost 1 base, J lost 1 base, and 8 bases lay in between. CDR3 bases: TGTGCCAGCAGCTTAGGCCCCGGGTCTGGAAACACCATATATTTT. Its protein is CASSLGPGSGNTIYF.

At least ten counts were recorded for this clonotype. The genes are TRBV5-4 and TRBJ1-2, with a possible D match to TRBD1 (5 bases). Germline V gives CDR1 SGHNT, CDR2 YYREEE (reference sequence). This CDR3 comprises 14 residues. V was trimmed by 4 bases and J by 7 bases, leaving 17 bases between them. The CDR3 nucleotides read TGTGCCAGCAGCCGGCGGGGGGTTAAGACTGGCTACACCTTC. Amino acid sequence: CASSRRGVKTGYTF.

The V and J genes are TRBV10-3 and TRBJ1-1; TRBD1 matches 8 bases. CDR3 size: 16 residues. CDR1 is ENHRY and CDR2 is SYGVKD in the germline V gene. Trimming cost V 0 bases and J 7 bases; bases outside gene matches: 10. This CDR3 is CAISESPGGLQDEAFF. CDR3 in DNA: TGTGCCATCAGTGAGTCACCAGGGGGCCTCCAGGATGAAGCTTTCTTT.

Details on this clonotype: An end of the junction does not agree with germline; a read error may underlie this. The chain has TRBV5-4 and TRBJ2-5; 7 positions match TRBD1. Germline values: CDR1 SGHNT, CDR2 YYREEE (reference sequence). The CDR3 covers 18 residues. The DNA of the CDR3 is TGTGCCAGAAGCTTATTTACAGGGGTTATAAGGGACGCGGAGACCCAGTACTTC. Amino acids: CARSLFTGVIRDAETQYF.

This clonotype occurred many times. The rearrangement links TRBV28 to TRBJ1-1; 8 bases fit TRBD1. The CDR3 is made up of 13 amino acids. With V trimmed by 8 bases and J by 4 bases, 6 bases remained unmatched. In germline, CDR1 is MDHEN, CDR2 SYDVKM. The CDR3 sequence: CASSEDRATEAFF. DNA for the CDR3: TGTGCCAGCTCCGAGGACAGGGCCACTGAAGCTTTCTTT.

The gene calls are TRBV25-1 and TRBJ2-7, with D hard to call. This CDR3 is 13 amino acids long. V lost 4 bases and J 4 bases, leaving 11 bases between the germline ends. Germline V gene data show CDR1 as MGHDK and CDR2 as SYGVNS. The DNA for the CDR3 is TGTGCCAGCAGTGGTCCTCGGTGGTACGAGCAGTACTTC. Its protein product is CASSGPRWYEQYF.

Note on this clonotype: A much larger clone is a single base away; this may be a read error. The J gene is TRBJ1-2, the V gene TRBV5-6, with a weak D call TRBD1 (5 bases). This CDR3 contains 15 residues. V shed 8 bases and J shed 6 bases, with 23 bases lying between them. Germline loops: CDR1 SGHDT, CDR2 YYEEEE. The CDR3, as DNA: TGTGCCAGAAGCCGCAAGCAGGGCCCAAGGGATGGCTACACCTTC. Residues: CARSRKQGPRDGYTF.

This clonotype has more than one count but fewer than ten. This rearrangement joins TRBV5-6 to TRBJ1-4; D gene unclear. Between the trimmed V and J ends, which lost 3 bases and 3 bases, there was a span of 12 bases. CDR1 is SGHDT and CDR2 is YYEEEE in the germline V gene. There are 15 residues in the CDR3. CDR3 in amino acids: CASSSGLEANEKLFF. The DNA of the CDR3 is TGTGCCAGCAGCTCTGGGTTGGAGGCTAATGAAAAACTGTTTTTT.

This clonotype was seen just once. One end of the junction is discordant with germline, which a read error may explain. V gene TRBV18 combines with J gene TRBJ1-6; 9 nucleotides agree with TRBD1. The germline gives CDR1 KGHSH, CDR2 LQKENI. This CDR3 contains 16 residues. CDR3 sequence: CASPPDGTGFDSPLHF. The CDR3 nucleotides read TGTGCCAGCCCACCAGACGGGACAGGGTTCGATTCACCCCTCCACTTT. The complete variable domain, with remaining parts taken from reference TRBV18 and TRBJ1-6, reads NAGVMQNPRHLVRRRGQEARLRCSPMKGHSHVYWYRQLPEEGLKFMVYLQKENIIDESGMPKERFSAEFPKEGPSILRIQQVVRGDSAAYFCASPPDGTGFDSPLHFGNGTRLTVT.

This clonotype occurred many times. V is TRBV11-2 and J is TRBJ2-1, with D possibly called TRBD1 or TRBD2 (9 bases each). Trimming stripped 0 bases from V and 8 bases from J, with 17 bases between. There are 16 residues in the CDR3. CDR1 and CDR2 from the germline V gene are SGHAT and FQNNGV. CDR3 bases: TGTGCCAGCAGCTTAGATCTAGCGGGACAGGGCCATGAGCAGTTCTTC. Its protein is CASSLDLAGQGHEQFF.

This clonotype was counted many times. The chain joins TRBV28 to TRBJ1-5, with D unresolved. V lost 8 bases, J lost 2 bases, and 16 bases lay in between. The germline gives CDR1 MDHEN, CDR2 SYDVKM. This CDR3 comprises 15 residues. Here the CDR3 reads CASAPRGAGNQPQHF. CDR3 bases: TGTGCCAGCGCTCCTCGGGGAGCGGGCAATCAGCCCCAGCATTTT.

For the CDR3, the DNA is TGTGCCTGGAGTGTGATGGCTGAGCAGTTCTTC. This translates into CAWSVMAEQFF. The V and J genes are TRBV30 and TRBJ2-1; D not resolved. This CDR3 has 11 amino acids. The V and J ends lost 0 bases and 9 bases respectively, with 6 bases between them. The V gene's germline CDR1 is GTSNPN and CDR2 SVGIG (reference sequence).

A remark on this clonotype: The junction departs from germline at one end; a sequencing error may be responsible. This chain joins TRBV11-1 and TRBJ2-1; D possibly corresponds to TRBD2 (6 bases). Germline lookup yields CDR1 SGHAT and CDR2 FQDESV (reference sequence). The CDR3 loop spans 18 amino acids. CDR3 protein: CASSLRSHSGVLSNEQFF. The DNA of the CDR3 is TGTGCAAGCAGCTTACGGTCCCACTCGGGGGTCCTGAGCAATGAGCAGTTCTTC.

This rearrangement joins TRBV15 to TRBJ1-2; no definite D call. Deletions cut 0 bases from V and 1 base from J, with 15 bases between. Germline V gene data show CDR1 as LNHNV and CDR2 as YYDKDF (reference sequence). This CDR3 has 17 residues. CDR3 in amino acids: CATSRDRGPVVNYGYTF. CDR3 DNA sequence: TGTGCCACCAGCAGAGATCGTGGGCCGGTGGTTAACTATGGCTACACCTTC.

V and J are TRBV4-2 and TRBJ1-1, with 10 positions matching TRBD1. The V gene's germline CDR1 is LGHNA and CDR2 YNFKEQ. This CDR3 is built from 14 residues. V shed 0 bases, J shed 11 bases, and the junction held 6 bases outside the gene matches. The CDR3 loop is CASSQDEGTGAAFF. CDR3 bases: TGTGCCAGCAGCCAAGATGAAGGGACAGGGGCCGCTTTCTTT.

This chain connects TRBV5-1 to TRBJ2-7; no reliable D call. V lost 0 bases and J 9 bases, leaving 16 bases between the germline ends. There are 14 residues in the CDR3. Looked up from germline, CDR1 is SGHRS and CDR2 is YFSETQ. CDR3 loop: CASSLEGQNLGQYF. The CDR3 DNA is TGCGCCAGCAGCTTGGAGGGCCAGAACCTCGGGCAGTACTTC.

This clonotype has ten or more counts. The CDR3 DNA reads as TGTGCCAGCAGCTTAATGAAAGGGACTGAAGCTTTCTTT. Protein: CASSLMKGTEAFF. The chain couples TRBV7-9 to TRBJ1-1; D is unresolved. This CDR3 contains 13 residues. The V end was cut by 2 bases, the J end by 5 bases, with 9 bases between. Germline loops: CDR1 SEHNR, CDR2 FQNEAQ (reference sequence).

There are a few counts of this clonotype. The chain combines TRBV6-2 or TRBV6-3 with TRBJ2-7; D is perhaps TRBD2 (6 bases). CDR3 size: 13 residues. Deletions cut 6 bases from V and 3 bases from J, with 12 bases between. CDR1 MNHEY and CDR2 SVGEGT come from the germline V gene. This chain's CDR3 is CASSPRGYYEQYF. CDR3 DNA: TGTGCCAGCAGCCCGCGGGGTTACTACGAGCAGTACTTC.

This rearrangement joins TRBV6-5 to TRBJ2-2; D may be TRBD1 (5 bases). The V and J ends lost 7 bases and 1 base respectively, with 16 bases between them. In germline, CDR1 is MNHEY, CDR2 SVGAGI. The CDR3 spans 16 residues. The chain's CDR3 is CASTQEMGRNTGELFF. CDR3 sequence (DNA): TGTGCCAGCACCCAGGAAATGGGGCGGAACACCGGGGAGCTGTTTTTT.

This clonotype was seen repeatedly, ten times or more. The chain recombines TRBV7-2 with TRBJ2-1; TRBD2 agrees at 9 bases. Germline CDR1 is SGHTA and CDR2 is FQGNSA. V shed 5 bases and J 7 bases; nucleotides not matched to a gene: 15. The CDR3 is 17 amino acids. The DNA for the CDR3 is TGTGCCAGCAGCCTACGAGCGGCGGGAGGGGAGGTAAATGAGCAGTTCTTC. It codes for CASSLRAAGGEVNEQFF.

This clonotype was observed at least ten times. The chain couples TRBV11-3 to TRBJ1-1; D unresolved. Per the germline V gene, CDR1 is SGHNT and CDR2 is YENEEA. The CDR3 covers 14 residues. V lost 0 bases, J lost 1 base, and 6 bases lay in between. CDR3 amino acids: CASSLDQSNTEAFF. CDR3 sequence (DNA): TGTGCCAGCAGCTTAGATCAGTCGAACACTGAAGCTTTCTTT.

The rearrangement joins TRBV4-1 to TRBJ1-5, with D hard to call. The CDR3 spans 17 residues. V was cut by 0 bases and J by 5 bases, with 17 bases left in between. CDR1 is MGHRA, CDR2 YSYEKL, per germline. In DNA form, the CDR3 reads TGCGCCAGCAGCCAAGATGGTGGGCGGCAACCGGATCAGCCCCAGCATTTT. The encoded protein is CASSQDGGRQPDQPQHF.

This clonotype was observed many times. This sequence joins TRBV2 and TRBJ2-1; TRBD1 aligns across 10 bases. V was pared by 2 bases and J by 2 bases, with 12 bases of the junction left unmatched. The CDR3 spans 19 residues. CDR1 SNHLY and CDR2 FYNNEI come from the germline V gene. As DNA, the CDR3 is TGTGCCAGCAGTGAATCTATCGATGGGGACAGGGGACCCTACAATGAGCAGTTCTTC. Its translation: CASSESIDGDRGPYNEQFF. The variable domain in full, completed from reference TRBV2 and TRBJ2-1, reads EPEVTQTPSHQVTQMGQEVILRCVPISNHLYFYWYRQILGQKVEFLVSFYNNEISEKSEIFDDQFSVERPDGSNFTLKIRSTKLEDSAMYFCASSESIDGDRGPYNEQFFGPGTRLTVL.

The chain uses TRBV2 and TRBJ1-3; no clear D. Per the germline V gene, CDR1 is SNHLY and CDR2 is FYNNEI. The CDR3 covers 15 residues. Between the trimmed V and J ends, which lost 0 bases and 2 bases, there was a span of 8 bases. The CDR3 coding sequence is TGTGCCAGCAGTGAAGCGCCGTTTGCTGGAAACACCATATATTTT. Translating gives CASSEAPFAGNTIYF.

The chain combines TRBV6-5 with TRBJ1-6, with D tentatively TRBD1 (6 bases). The V gene lost 0 bases and the J gene lost 6 bases, with 9 bases spanning the gap. The CDR3 loop spans 15 amino acids. CDR1 is MNHEY and CDR2 is SVGAGI in the germline V gene. The CDR3 DNA reads as TGTGCCAGCAGTTACTCGACAGGTCCTAATTCACCCCTCCACTTT. Its translation is CASSYSTGPNSPLHF.

The chain links TRBV7-8 to TRBJ1-5; D perhaps matches TRBD1 (6 bases). Trimming removed 2 bases at V and 7 bases at J, with 15 bases between. Germline V CDR1 and CDR2: SGHVS, FQNEAQ. CDR3 length equals 15 residues. In nucleotides, the CDR3 is TGTGCCAGCAGCTTAAGGGGGGGTAATTACCAGCCCCAGCATTTT. Its protein product is CASSLRGGNYQPQHF.

This clonotype was seen ten or more times. The chain links TRBV7-9 to TRBJ1-1; D perhaps matches TRBD1 (6 bases). CDR1 and CDR2 from the germline V gene are SEHNR and FQNEAQ (reference sequence). The CDR3 covers 14 residues. V lost 5 bases to trimming and J lost 1 base, with 11 bases between them. CDR3 coding DNA: TGTGCCAGCAGCCAACAGGGAACGAACACTGAAGCTTTCTTT. This codes for CASSQQGTNTEAFF.

The chain joins TRBV12-3 or TRBV12-4 to TRBJ1-1; weak D call: TRBD1 (5 bases). The CDR3 runs to 12 residues. V was pared by 7 bases and J by 7 bases, with 13 bases between. CDR3 nucleotide sequence: TGTGCCAGCACCTGGGACGGAGATGAAGCTTTCTTT. Translation: CASTWDGDEAFF.